This is a list of T cell receptor beta chains from one sample in a study of OX40 agonist ivuxolimab in advanced cancers. The repertoire was sequenced with immunoSEQ multiplex PCR; TCRdb's copy has only in-frame clones and lacks some. Among 35,000 to 45,000 clones, 75% to 90% were seen once, and the ten largest hold around 10%. The sequencing here drew on CD4+ or CD8+ T cells sorted from blood, taken in a trial of the OX40 agonist ivuxolimab. Receptors originate from an adult with an advanced solid tumor such as melanoma, head and neck, liver or kidney cancer. CDR3s include the opening cysteine and the closing phenylalanine or tryptophan. Fields, in order: clone size, J gene, D gene, V gene, CDR3 protein, CDR3 DNA. D genes are given only for firm matches. A row's size may be missing; if present it is once, few, many or a size class.

>-|TRBJ1-2|TRBD1|TRBV19
CASMSRSGGNFYGYTF
TGTGCCAGTATGAGCCGGTCAGGGGGGAATTTCTATGGCTACACCTTC
>-|TRBJ1-6|-|TRBV21-1
CASSKVGIWGINSPLHF
TGTGCCAGCAGCAAAGTGGGAATCTGGGGGATTAATTCACCCCTCCACTTT
>-|TRBJ2-6|-|TRBV28
CASRRTGHSGANVLTF
TGTGCCAGCAGACGTACAGGGCACTCTGGGGCCAACGTCCTGACTTTC
>-|TRBJ2-1|-|TRBV28
CASSLERFNSYNEQFF
TGTGCCAGCAGTTTAGAGCGGTTCAACTCCTACAATGAGCAGTTCTTC
>-|TRBJ1-1|-|TRBV7-6
CASSLQANTEAFF
TGTGCCAGCAGCTTACAGGCGAACACTGAAGCTTTCTTT
>-|TRBJ1-5|-|TRBV28
CASSLWDHSNQPQHF
TGTGCCAGCAGTTTATGGGATCATAGCAATCAGCCCCAGCATTTT
>-|TRBJ2-1|-|TRBV11-2
CASSLEGFEDEQFF
TGTGCCAGCAGCTTAGAGGGTTTTGAGGATGAGCAGTTCTTC
>-|TRBJ1-1|TRBD1|TRBV5-6
CASSRDRISMNTEAFF
TGTGCCAGCAGTCGGGACAGAATTTCTATGAACACTGAAGCTTTCTTT
>-|TRBJ2-3|-|TRBV5-6
CASSLGTGDQYF
TGTGCCAGCAGCTTGGGGACCGGGGACCAGTATTTT
>once|TRBJ2-1|-|TRBV7-9
CASRKSDEQFF
TGTGCCAGCAGGAAGTCCGATGAGCAGTTCTTC
>-|TRBJ1-1|-|TRBV6-6
CASSHHRGTEAFF
TGTGCCAGCAGTCACCATCGGGGGACTGAAGCTTTCTTT
>-|TRBJ1-6|-|TRBV4-1
CASSQDRVRDSPLHF
TGCGCCAGCAGCCAAGACAGGGTGAGGGATTCACCCCTCCACTTT
>-|TRBJ2-1|TRBD2|TRBV9
CASSVSGRGSGSRGEQFF
TGTGCCAGCAGCGTATCAGGACGCGGGAGCGGGAGTCGAGGCGAGCAGTTCTTC
>-|TRBJ2-2|-|TRBV4-2
CASSQDMAGWNTGELFF
TGTGCCAGCAGCCAAGATATGGCAGGGTGGAACACCGGGGAGCTGTTTTTT
>-|TRBJ1-1|-|TRBV11-1
CASSLGFSGTEAFF
TGTGCCAGCAGCTTGGGGTTTTCTGGCACTGAAGCTTTCTTT
>-|TRBJ2-7|TRBD2|TRBV7-9
CASSWSGMNHYEQYF
TGTGCCAGCAGCTGGAGCGGGATGAATCACTACGAGCAGTACTTC
>-|TRBJ1-2|-|TRBV6-5
CASSEGQISYGYTF
TGTGCCAGCAGTGAAGGACAGATCTCCTATGGCTACACCTTC
>-|TRBJ1-2|TRBD1|TRBV4-3
CASSQTGQGYGYTF
TGCGCCAGCAGCCAAACCGGACAGGGCTATGGCTACACCTTC
>-|TRBJ2-7|-|TRBV25-1
CASGTSSEQYF
TGTGCCAGCGGCACAAGCAGCGAGCAGTACTTC
>-|TRBJ2-1|-|TRBV9
CASSQQYEQFF
TGTGCCAGCAGCCAACAGTATGAGCAGTTCTTC
>-|TRBJ1-5|-|TRBV2
CASKSGQTYQPQHF
TGTGCCAGCAAGAGCGGTCAGACATATCAGCCCCAGCATTTT
>-|TRBJ1-2|-|TRBV10-3
CAISESTLGRNRYGYTF
TGTGCCATCAGTGAGTCGACGCTGGGACGGAATCGCTATGGCTACACCTTC
>-|TRBJ2-7|TRBD2|TRBV9
CASSDRLAGDEQYF
TGTGCCAGCAGCGATCGACTAGCGGGGGATGAGCAGTACTTC
>-|TRBJ2-7|TRBD1|TRBV14
CASGSPGTGSYEQYF
TGTGCCAGTGGGTCCCCGGGGACAGGGTCCTACGAGCAGTACTTC
>once|TRBJ1-4|-|TRBV5-4
CASSGRTVNATNEKLFF
TGTGCCAGCAGCGGGCGGACAGTCAATGCAACTAATGAAAAACTGTTTTTT
>-|TRBJ2-2|TRBD2|TRBV30
CAWTPSGVIYAGELFF
TGTGCCTGGACGCCTAGCGGGGTGATATACGCCGGGGAGCTGTTTTTT
>-|TRBJ2-7|-|TRBV11-2
CASSLGSEQYF
TGTGCCAGCAGCTTGGGGTCCGAGCAGTACTTC
>few|TRBJ2-3|TRBD2|TRBV6-4
CASSKLAGEVTDTQYF
TGTGCCAGCAGTAAACTAGCGGGAGAGGTGACAGATACGCAGTATTTT